One sample yielded the 10 T cell receptor beta chains listed below, sequenced in a study of T cell repertoires in ileal Crohn's disease. The sample's time point: neoterminal ileum biopsy at postoperative endoscopy, about 6 months after surgery. Profiling relied on immunoSEQ multiplex PCR, and the TCRdb table lists in-frame clones only, not all of them. Of tens of thousands of clones listed, about 89% are singletons. Material for sequencing was ileal tissue. Every receptor here comes from an adult with Crohn's disease.

The chain couples TRBV5-1 to TRBJ1-5; no definite D call. Trimming took off 1 base at V and 5 bases at J, with 13 bases between the two ends. The germline gives CDR1 SGHRS, CDR2 YFSETQ. CDR3 size: 15 residues. In nucleotides, the CDR3 is TGCGCCAGCAGCTTGATTTCCGCGGAGGATCAGCCCCAGCATTTT. Protein: CASSLISAEDQPQHF.

CDR3 protein: CASRTLAGYSGELFF. CDR3 nucleotide sequence: TGTGCCAGCAGGACCTTGGCAGGGTATTCCGGGGAGCTGTTTTTT. The chain joins TRBV6-1 to TRBJ2-2, with D perhaps TRBD1 (5 bases). Trimming shortened V by 6 bases and J by 6 bases, and 17 bases separated the two germline ends. There are 15 residues in the CDR3. Germline values: CDR1 MNHNS, CDR2 SASEGT.

The genes are TRBV19 and TRBJ1-1, with TRBD1 matching over 7 bases. CDR1 and CDR2 from the germline V gene are LNHDA and SQIVND (reference sequence). V trimming: 6 bases; J trimming: 5 bases; junction bases outside the gene matches: 6. CDR3 length equals 13 residues. CDR3 sequence reads: CASSTTGSTEAFF. CDR3 nucleotide sequence: TGTGCCAGTAGCACGACAGGGTCGACTGAAGCTTTCTTT.

The table lists this clone with a few counts. This chain joins TRBV27 and TRBJ1-2, with TRBD1 identical over 7 bases. This CDR3 is 14 amino acids long. CDR1 and CDR2 from the germline V gene are MNHEY and SMNVEV (reference sequence). V lost 5 bases and J lost 5; bases outside the gene matches: 8. CDR3 in amino acids: CASSPRQGNYGYTF. CDR3 in DNA: TGTGCCAGCAGTCCCCGACAGGGCAATTATGGCTACACCTTC.

The genes are TRBV9 and TRBJ1-3; D gene ambiguous. Trimming removed 2 bases from V and 0 bases from J, with 9 bases in between. Germline V gives CDR1 SGDLS, CDR2 YYNGEE. This CDR3 has 15 amino acids. Here the CDR3 DNA reads TGTGCCAGCAGCGTCCTCCTAGACTCTGGAAACACCATATATTTT. It translates to CASSVLLDSGNTIYF.

This chain connects TRBV2 to TRBJ1-2; no definite D call. The V end lost 7 bases, the J end lost 8 bases, and 20 bases lay between the germline ends. Germline V gives CDR1 SNHLY, CDR2 FYNNEI. This CDR3 spans 14 amino acids. The DNA for the CDR3 is TGTGCCAGCATAGTCGGGGAGGGATTGAGGGGCTACACCTTC. It encodes CASIVGEGLRGYTF. The whole variable domain, remainder taken from reference TRBV2 and TRBJ1-2, is EPEVTQTPSHQVTQMGQEVILRCVPISNHLYFYWYRQILGQKVEFLVSFYNNEISEKSEIFDDQFSVERPDGSNFTLKIRSTKLEDSAMYFCASIVGEGLRGYTFGSGTRLTVV.

V gene TRBV6-1 combines with J gene TRBJ1-2; no clear D. Trimming cost V 2 bases and J 6 bases, with 10 bases left between them. The germline CDR1 and CDR2 sequences are MNHNS and SASEGT. The CDR3 has 13 amino acids. CDR3 amino acids: CASSESGGNGYTF. The DNA for the CDR3 is TGTGCCAGCAGTGAATCGGGTGGAAATGGCTACACCTTC.

CDR3 DNA sequence: TGCAGCACAAAGGGGGCTGGTGGAAACACCATATATTTT. Translating gives CSTKGAGGNTIYF. The chain links TRBV29-1 to TRBJ1-3; 7 bases fit TRBD1. Germline V gives CDR1 SQVTM, CDR2 ANQGSEA. This CDR3 region has 13 residues. Trimming removed 8 bases from V and 3 bases from J; junction bases left unmatched: 7.

CDR3 sequence (DNA): TGTGCCAGCTCACCATTCCAGGGGGACAATTCACCCCTCCACTTT. Its protein is CASSPFQGDNSPLHF. This sequence joins TRBV18 and TRBJ1-6, with TRBD1 identical over 7 bases. This CDR3 has 15 residues. The germline V gene has CDR1 KGHSH and CDR2 LQKENI. V trimming: 2 bases; J trimming: 7 bases; junction bases outside the gene matches: 5. Filled out from reference TRBV18 and TRBJ1-6, the complete variable domain reads NAGVMQNPRHLVRRRGQEARLRCSPMKGHSHVYWYRQLPEEGLKFMVYLQKENIIDESGMPKERFSAEFPKEGPSILRIQQVVRGDSAAYFCASSPFQGDNSPLHFGNGTRLTVT.

The chain links TRBV19 to TRBJ1-3; 9 nucleotides match TRBD1. This CDR3 is built from 17 residues. Germline V gives CDR1 LNHDA, CDR2 SQIVND (reference sequence). Germline trimming cut 6 bases from V and 0 bases from J; bases unmatched to any gene: 9. The CDR3 here is CASRPDRDRDSGNTIYF. The DNA of the CDR3 is TGTGCCAGTAGACCTGACCGGGACAGGGACTCTGGAAACACCATATATTTT.